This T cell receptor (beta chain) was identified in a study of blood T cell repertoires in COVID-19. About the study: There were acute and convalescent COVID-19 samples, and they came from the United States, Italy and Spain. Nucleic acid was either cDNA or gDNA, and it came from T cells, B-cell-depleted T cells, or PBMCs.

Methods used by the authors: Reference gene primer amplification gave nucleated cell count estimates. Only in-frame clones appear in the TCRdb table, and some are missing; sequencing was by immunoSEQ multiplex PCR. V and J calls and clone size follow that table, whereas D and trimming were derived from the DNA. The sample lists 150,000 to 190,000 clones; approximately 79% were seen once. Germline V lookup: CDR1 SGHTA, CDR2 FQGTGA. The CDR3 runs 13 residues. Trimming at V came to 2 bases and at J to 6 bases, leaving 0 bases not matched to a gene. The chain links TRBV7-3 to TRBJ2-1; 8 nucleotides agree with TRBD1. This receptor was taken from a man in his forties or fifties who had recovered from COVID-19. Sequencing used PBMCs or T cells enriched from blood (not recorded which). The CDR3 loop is CASSLGQGNEQFF. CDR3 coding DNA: TGTGCCAGCAGCTTAGGACAGGGCAATGAGCAGTTCTTC.